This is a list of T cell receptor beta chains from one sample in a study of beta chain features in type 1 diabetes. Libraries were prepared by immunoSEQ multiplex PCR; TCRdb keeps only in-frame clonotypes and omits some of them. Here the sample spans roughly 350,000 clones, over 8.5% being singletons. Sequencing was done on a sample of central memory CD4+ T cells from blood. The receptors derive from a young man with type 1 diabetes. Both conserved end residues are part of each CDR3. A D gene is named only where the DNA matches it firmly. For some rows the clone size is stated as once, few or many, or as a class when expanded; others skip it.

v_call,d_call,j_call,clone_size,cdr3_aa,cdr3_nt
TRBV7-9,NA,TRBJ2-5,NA,CASTRGREETQYF,TGTGCCAGCACCCGGGGTCGGGAAGAGACCCAGTACTTC
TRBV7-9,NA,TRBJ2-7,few,CASSLGVTGYEQYF,TGTGCCAGCAGCTTAGGGGTTACGGGCTACGAGCAGTACTTC
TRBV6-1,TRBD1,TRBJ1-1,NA,CATVPGTAFEAFF,TGTGCCACAGTACCTGGGACAGCTTTCGAAGCTTTCTTT
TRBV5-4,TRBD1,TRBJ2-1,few,CASSFPTGGYNEQFF,TGTGCCAGCAGCTTCCCCACAGGGGGCTACAATGAGCAGTTCTTC
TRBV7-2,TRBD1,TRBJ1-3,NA,CASSFRDSSGNTIYF,TGTGCCAGCAGCTTTCGGGACAGCTCTGGAAACACCATATATTTT
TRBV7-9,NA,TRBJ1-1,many,CASSFRQRGTEAFF,TGTGCCAGCAGCTTTAGACAGAGGGGGACTGAAGCTTTCTTT
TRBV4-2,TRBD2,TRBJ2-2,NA,CASSQDSTSGGAVGELFF,TGTGCCAGCAGCCAAGATTCGACTAGCGGCGGAGCTGTCGGGGAGCTGTTTTTT
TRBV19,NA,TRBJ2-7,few,CASSIGGAAYEQYF,TGTGCCAGTAGTATTGGAGGGGCAGCCTACGAGCAGTACTTC
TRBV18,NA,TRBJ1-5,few,CASSPPGFNQPQHF,TGTGCCAGCTCACCACCGGGTTTCAATCAGCCCCAGCATTTT
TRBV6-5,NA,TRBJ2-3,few,CASRAWVGGTDTQYF,TGTGCCAGCAGGGCCTGGGTAGGGGGCACAGATACGCAGTATTTT
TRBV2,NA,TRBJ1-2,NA,CASSESAGQGYTF,TGTGCCAGCAGTGAATCGGCAGGGCAAGGCTACACCTTC
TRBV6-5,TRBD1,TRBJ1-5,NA,CASDRGNQPQHF,TGTGCCAGCGACAGGGGGAATCAGCCCCAGCATTTT
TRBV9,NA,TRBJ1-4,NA,CASSVASGSEGNEKLFF,TGTGCCAGCAGCGTAGCTTCTGGGTCCGAGGGTAATGAAAAACTGTTTTTT
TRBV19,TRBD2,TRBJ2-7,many,CASRSGSGYEQYF,TGTGCCAGTAGGAGCGGGAGTGGGTACGAGCAGTACTTC
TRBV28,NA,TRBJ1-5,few,CASSPYRGHQPQHF,TGTGCCAGCAGCCCCTACCGGGGGCATCAGCCCCAGCATTTT
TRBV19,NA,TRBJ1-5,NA,CASSIEGGLVLAQPQHF,TGTGCCAGTAGTATAGAGGGGGGGCTGGTGTTAGCACAGCCCCAGCATTTT
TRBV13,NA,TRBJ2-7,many,CASSFGTGLDEQYF,TGTGCCAGCAGCTTTGGGACAGGACTAGACGAGCAGTACTTC
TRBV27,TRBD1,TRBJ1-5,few,CASSVFSTGGRQPQHF,TGTGCCAGCAGTGTTTTCTCGACAGGGGGCCGTCAGCCCCAGCATTTT
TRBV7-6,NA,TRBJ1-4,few,CASSSGSGYEKLFF,TGTGCCAGCAGCTCGGGTTCAGGGTACGAAAAACTGTTTTTT
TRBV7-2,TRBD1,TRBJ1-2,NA,CASSRQGGSYGYTF,TGTGCCAGCAGCAGACAGGGGGGGAGCTATGGCTACACCTTC
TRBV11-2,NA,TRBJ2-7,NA,CASSSTRGENEQYF,TGTGCCAGCAGCTCCACACGGGGAGAGAACGAGCAGTACTTC
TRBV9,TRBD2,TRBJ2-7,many,CASSPSGGSSYEQYF,TGTGCCAGCAGCCCCTCGGGAGGGAGCTCCTACGAGCAGTACTTC
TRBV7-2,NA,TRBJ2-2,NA,CASSLPVNTGELFF,TGTGCCAGCAGCCTTCCGGTGAACACCGGGGAGCTGTTTTTT
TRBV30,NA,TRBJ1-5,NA,CAWAGENQPQHF,TGTGCCTGGGCAGGGGAAAATCAGCCCCAGCATTTT
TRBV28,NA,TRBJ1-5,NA,CANGEDSNQPQHF,TGTGCCAACGGAGAGGACAGCAATCAGCCCCAGCATTTT
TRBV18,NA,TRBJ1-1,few,CASSPSAQSTAFF,TGTGCCAGCTCACCATCTGCCCAGAGCACGGCTTTCTTT